Below are 9 T cell receptor beta chains sequenced from a single sample in a study of cytomegalovirus exposure and HLA in healthy donors. The PCR contained 60 Vbeta and 13 Jbeta primers. Profiled with immunoSEQ multiplex PCR; TCRdb holds only in-frame clones, not every one. The sample has over 150,000 clones, around 80% seen once. What was sequenced was PBMCs. Source of these receptors: a woman aged 60-75 years in good health and CMV-seropositive.

This clone was seen a handful of times. V and J are TRBV7-9 and TRBJ2-1, with 8 bases aligning to TRBD2. With 7 bases clipped from V and 9 bases from J, the junction kept 8 bases outside the gene matches. This CDR3 has 13 residues. Per the germline V gene, CDR1 is SEHNR and CDR2 is FQNEAQ (reference sequence). The CDR3 nucleotides are TGTGCCAGCAAGGCAGCGGGAGTCACTGAGCAGTTCTTC. It encodes CASKAAGVTEQFF. The full variable domain, with the rest looked up from reference TRBV7-9 and TRBJ2-1, is DTGVSQNPRHKITKRGQNVTFRCDPISEHNRLYWYRQTLGQGPEFLTYFQNEAQLEKSRLLSDRFSAERPKGSFSTLEIQRTEQGDSAMYLCASKAAGVTEQFFGPGTRLTVL.

The CDR3 sequence is CASSLTFGLTDTQYF. CDR3 coding DNA: TGCGCCAGCAGCTTGACTTTCGGGTTAACAGATACGCAGTATTTT. V gene TRBV5-1 combines with J gene TRBJ2-3, with D uncertain. V gave up 1 base and J gave up 3 bases, with 12 bases separating them. Per the germline V gene, CDR1 is SGHRS and CDR2 is YFSETQ. The CDR3 has 15 amino acids. Full variable domain (remainder filled in from reference TRBV5-1 and TRBJ2-3): KAGVTQTPRYLIKTRGQQVTLSCSPISGHRSVSWYQQTPGQGLQFLFEYFSETQRNKGNFPGRFSGRQFSNSRSEMNVSTLELGDSALYLCASSLTFGLTDTQYFGPGTRLTVL.

This sequence joins TRBV19 and TRBJ1-5; 7 bases agree with TRBD1. The trim removed 5 bases at V and 0 bases at J, leaving 16 bases unmatched. There are 19 residues in the CDR3. Germline V gene sequence: CDR1 LNHDA, CDR2 SQIVND (reference sequence). CDR3 sequence (DNA): TGTGCCAGTAGTGCGACAGATCCGGGACAGACTTATAGCAATCAGCCCCAGCATTTT. This gives the protein CASSATDPGQTYSNQPQHF.

The gene calls are TRBV6-5 and TRBJ2-1; D may be TRBD1 (5 bases). This CDR3 region has 13 residues. Trimming stripped 5 bases from V and 5 bases from J, with 10 bases between. Germline values: CDR1 MNHEY, CDR2 SVGAGI. CDR3 residues: CASSTDRDNEQFF. As DNA, the CDR3 is TGTGCCAGCAGTACTGACAGAGACAATGAGCAGTTCTTC.

The rearrangement uses TRBV18 and TRBJ1-4, with 7 bases identical to TRBD1. V shed 3 bases, J shed 3 bases, and the junction held 7 bases outside the gene matches. CDR3 length: 16 residues. Germline V gene lookup returns CDR1 KGHSH and CDR2 LQKENI. The CDR3 is CASSPFTGASNEKLFF. The DNA of the CDR3 is TGTGCCAGCTCACCTTTCACAGGGGCCTCTAATGAAAAACTGTTTTTT. The variable domain in full, completed from reference TRBV18 and TRBJ1-4, reads NAGVMQNPRHLVRRRGQEARLRCSPMKGHSHVYWYRQLPEEGLKFMVYLQKENIIDESGMPKERFSAEFPKEGPSILRIQQVVRGDSAAYFCASSPFTGASNEKLFFGSGTQLSVL.

The chain uses TRBV15 and TRBJ1-3; D is ambiguous. The CDR3 runs 13 residues. The V gene's germline CDR1 is LNHNV and CDR2 YYDKDF (reference sequence). Trimming shortened V by 3 bases and J by 4 bases, and 7 bases separated the two germline ends. CDR3 DNA: TGTGCCACCAGCAGGAAGGAGGGAAACACCATATATTTT. As protein: CATSRKEGNTIYF.

This clone was seen only a few times. The chain uses TRBV28 and TRBJ1-2; a weak D match, TRBD1 (6 bases). The V gene lost 5 bases and the J gene lost 2 bases, with 15 bases spanning the gap. The germline CDR1 and CDR2 sequences are MDHEN and SYDVKM. This CDR3 spans 15 amino acids. This CDR3 reads CASSKGQSQNYGYTF. DNA of the CDR3: TGTGCCAGCAGTAAAGGACAGTCTCAGAACTATGGCTACACCTTC.

This clone was picked up a small number of times. The chain joins TRBV9 to TRBJ2-5; no reliable D call. V was pared by 0 bases and J by 2 bases, with 11 bases between. This CDR3 region has 15 residues. The germline V gene has CDR1 SGDLS and CDR2 YYNGEE. In DNA, the CDR3 is TGTGCCAGCAGCGTAGATTCGACACGTCAAGAGACCCAGTACTTC. The encoded protein is CASSVDSTRQETQYF.

The chain combines TRBV5-1 with TRBJ1-1; 9 nucleotides match TRBD1. Germline lookup yields CDR1 SGHRS and CDR2 YFSETQ. Trimming at V came to 5 bases and at J to 5 bases, leaving 7 bases not matched to a gene. This CDR3 has 14 amino acids. The CDR3 sequence is CASSGQGMWTEAFF. The CDR3 DNA reads TGCGCCAGCAGTGGACAGGGGATGTGGACTGAAGCTTTCTTT.